This TCR beta chain was identified during a study of T cells in Graves' hyperthyroidism and ophthalmopathy. The source material, RNA transcripts, was used to amplify TCR beta CDR3 regions. An initial round of RT-PCR targeting the TCR CDR3 relied on the HTBI primer set. MiXCR was run by TCRdb on the multiplex PCR reads, yielding one entry per CDR3 protein. Among approximately 610,000 distinct CDR3 sequences, roughly 14% were seen once, and the ten largest hold around 4%. In germline, CDR1 is SGDLS, CDR2 YYNGEE. Trimming stripped 2 bases from V and 5 bases from J, with 13 bases between. The CDR3 contains 14 residues. The sample holds a few counts of this clonotype.

The clonotype originates from a woman between 35 and 50 years old with Graves' ophthalmopathy. V is TRBV9 and J is TRBJ1-2; D is perhaps TRBD1 (5 bases). The specimen was blood. DNA of the CDR3: TGTGCCAGCAGCGTTCAGTGGGGGACTTATGGCTACACCTTC. Its translation: CASSVQWGTYGYTF. The variable domain in full, completed from reference TRBV9 and TRBJ1-2, reads DSGVTQTPKHLITATGQRVTLRCSPRSGDLSVYWYQQSLDQGLQFLIQYYNGEERAKGNILERFSAQQFPDLHSELNLSSLELGDSALYFCASSVQWGTYGYTFGSGTRLTVV.